One T cell receptor (beta chain) is described in this entry. The sample is drawn from a study of blood T cell repertoires in COVID-19. Background on the study: The United States, Italy and Spain supplied acute and convalescent COVID-19 samples.

With 6 bases clipped from V and 6 bases from J, the junction kept 10 bases outside the gene matches. This CDR3 comprises 14 residues. In germline, CDR1 is SGHRS, CDR2 YFSETQ. Generated by immunoSEQ multiplex PCR, the TCRdb table keeps only in-frame clones and is missing some. The sample yields about 250,000 clones, 88% seen once. This sequence was found in a man older than 75 with acute or convalescent COVID-19. Specimen: peripheral blood. The chain recombines TRBV5-1 with TRBJ2-7, with 9 bases that match TRBD1. CDR3 region: CASKETGGIGEQYF. The CDR3 nucleotides are TGCGCCAGCAAAGAGACAGGGGGAATTGGCGAGCAGTACTTC. Combining the CDR3 with reference TRBV5-1 and TRBJ2-7 gives the whole variable domain KAGVTQTPRYLIKTRGQQVTLSCSPISGHRSVSWYQQTPGQGLQFLFEYFSETQRNKGNFPGRFSGRQFSNSRSEMNVSTLELGDSALYLCASKETGGIGEQYFGPGTRLTVT.